This T cell receptor (beta chain) was documented in a study of blood T cell repertoires in COVID-19. Study as a whole: Samples came from the United States, Italy and Spain, spanning acute and convalescent COVID-19. PBMCs, B-cell-depleted T cells, or T cells provided the cDNA or gDNA that made up the material.

The V gene end was trimmed by 6 bases and the J gene end by 4 bases; junction bases not matched to a gene: 7. This CDR3 has 15 amino acids. The germline gives CDR1 MDHEN, CDR2 SYDVKM. The authors' processing: Amplification of reference gene primers provided the estimated nucleated cell counts. Clones were sequenced by immunoSEQ multiplex PCR, and TCRdb holds only the in-frame ones, with some missing. D and trimming come from the DNA, and the V and J calls and clone size come from that table. The sample shows about 110,000 clones, around 81% of them seen only once. The chain recombines TRBV28 with TRBJ1-4; 8 positions agree with TRBD1. The material sequenced was peripheral blood. The sequence derives from a woman in her seventies with acute or convalescent COVID-19. The CDR3 bases are TGTGCCAGCAGAACGACAGGGGCCGGTAATGAAAAACTGTTTTTT. It yields the protein CASRTTGAGNEKLFF.